Shown below are 11 T cell receptor beta chains from a single sample sequenced in a study of shared clonotypes between healthy human individuals. TCRdb's table, derived via immunoSEQ multiplex PCR, lists solely in-frame clones and lacks some. The sample has over 2,000,000 clones, 85% to 95% seen once. Naive CD8 isolation took CD45RO-negative cells positively selected for CCR7 and excluded terminally differentiated effector memory CD45RA+ cells. Sequenced material: naive CD8+ T cells from PBMCs. These receptors all stem from a man aged 18 to 30 in good health. Some clones in this sample may be carry-over from other donors' samples.

This clone was counted a single time. The V gene is TRBV7-2, the J gene TRBJ2-2, with 7 bases identical to TRBD1. The ends lost 7 bases at V and 6 bases at J; junction bases unmatched: 11. The CDR3 runs 15 residues. Germline values: CDR1 SGHTA, CDR2 FQGNSA. The CDR3 DNA sequence: TGTGCCAGCACCCATAGGGGGCGACTCCCCGGGGAGCTGTTTTTT. Its translation: CASTHRGRLPGELFF.

The gene calls are TRBV27 and TRBJ1-5, with a possible D match to TRBD1 (6 bases). The germline CDR1 and CDR2 sequences are MNHEY and SMNVEV (reference sequence). Trimming left V 1 base short and J 0 bases short, with 13 bases between. This CDR3 is 17 amino acids long. The CDR3 loop reads CASSLLMTGDSNQPQHF. In DNA, the CDR3 is TGTGCCAGCAGTTTATTAATGACAGGAGATAGCAATCAGCCCCAGCATTTT.

J is TRBJ1-1 and V is TRBV7-9; D is ambiguous. V lost 5 bases and J lost 4, with 14 bases in between. The germline V gene encodes CDR1 SEHNR and CDR2 FQNEAQ (reference sequence). CDR3 length: 14 residues. The chain's CDR3 is CASSQESVGTEAFF. CDR3 bases: TGTGCCAGCAGCCAGGAGTCGGTCGGCACTGAAGCTTTCTTT.

About this clone: Other DNA sequences from this sample encode an identical CDR3 as well. The V and J genes are TRBV5-1 and TRBJ1-1; no reliable D call. Germline V gene data show CDR1 as SGHRS and CDR2 as YFSETQ. V was shortened by 0 bases and J by 2 bases, with 8 bases between the two germline ends. The CDR3 is made up of 14 amino acids. The CDR3 DNA follows: TGCGCCAGCAGCTTGGTGTCCAGAAACACTGAAGCTTTCTTT. Translating gives CASSLVSRNTEAFF.

Concerning this clone: Other DNA sequences in this sample translate to the same CDR3. The rearrangement links TRBV19 to TRBJ2-2; D call uncertain. Germline V lookup: CDR1 LNHDA, CDR2 SQIVND (reference sequence). The CDR3 contains 12 residues. The V end was cut by 6 bases, the J end by 6 bases, with 8 bases between. Here the CDR3 reads CASSSRAGELFF. The CDR3 bases are TGTGCCAGTAGCTCTAGGGCCGGGGAGCTGTTTTTT. Full variable domain (outside the CDR3, taken from reference TRBV19 and TRBJ2-2): DGGITQSPKYLFRKEGQNVTLSCEQNLNHDAMYWYRQDPGQGLRLIYYSQIVNDFQKGDIAEGYSVSREKKESFPLTVTSAQKNPTAFYLCASSSRAGELFFGEGSRLTVL.

The rearrangement uses TRBV7-2 and TRBJ2-3; D remains ambiguous. CDR1 SGHTA and CDR2 FQGNSA come from the germline V gene. Trimming took 2 bases from V and 4 from J, leaving 10 bases between them. The CDR3 consists of 14 residues. CDR3 residues: CASSLPAAPDTQYF. The CDR3 DNA sequence: TGTGCCAGCAGCTTACCGGCGGCCCCAGATACGCAGTATTTT.

In regard to this clone: The sample has other DNA sequences that encode this CDR3 too. The chain joins TRBV6-6 to TRBJ2-3; D unresolved. Trimming took off 6 bases at V and 4 bases at J, with 11 bases between the two ends. CDR3 length equals 13 residues. Germline assignment: CDR1 MNHNY and CDR2 SVGAGI (reference sequence). The CDR3 nucleotides are TGTGCCAGCAGCTCCTCCCGCGCAGATACGCAGTATTTT. It encodes CASSSSRADTQYF.

The chain couples TRBV9 to TRBJ1-1; 7 bases are shared with TRBD1. CDR3 size: 12 residues. The V segment lost 3 bases and the J segment 10 bases; nucleotides outside the gene matches: 6. Germline lookup yields CDR1 SGDLS and CDR2 YYNGEE. The CDR3 is CASSAGGLAAFF. In DNA form, the CDR3 reads TGTGCCAGCAGCGCAGGGGGGTTGGCAGCTTTCTTT.

This rearrangement joins TRBV9 to TRBJ2-5; D gene unclear. The CDR3 covers 15 residues. CDR1 is SGDLS, CDR2 YYNGEE, per germline. V was clipped by 3 bases and J by 2 bases, with 14 bases between them. Here the CDR3 DNA reads TGTGCCAGCAGCGCCGCCCCAACAGCTCAAGAGACCCAGTACTTC. Translation: CASSAAPTAQETQYF.

The V gene is TRBV28, the J gene TRBJ2-3; 12 bases line up with TRBD2. This CDR3 spans 17 amino acids. CDR1 MDHEN and CDR2 SYDVKM come from the germline V gene. Trimming removed 1 base from V and 6 bases from J; junction bases left unmatched: 8. The CDR3 loop is CASSLLGLAGLRDTQYF. The CDR3 region has the DNA TGTGCCAGCAGTTTATTAGGACTAGCGGGGCTTCGGGATACGCAGTATTTT.

This clone came up once. The chain combines TRBV28 with TRBJ1-5; weak D call: TRBD1 (5 bases). CDR3 length: 14 residues. Trimming cost V 6 bases and J 6 bases, with 15 bases left between them. Germline CDR1 reads MDHEN; CDR2 reads SYDVKM. The CDR3 DNA reads as TGTGCCAGCAGCTTGACAGTAGGAACTCAGCCCCAGCATTTT. It specifies CASSLTVGTQPQHF.